Shown below are 18 T cell receptor beta chains from a single sample sequenced in a study of CD8+ T cells in alopecia areata. The authors extracted RNA and reverse transcribed it into cDNA as the sequencing template. Using immunoSEQ multiplex PCR, the repertoire was profiled, and TCRdb retains in-frame clones only, with some absent. Observed in the sample are about 270,000 clones, none of them singletons. On the basis of CD4, CD8alpha, NKG2D, NKG2ACE and other markers, pooled cutaneous lymph node cells were sorted. The sequenced sample was CD4+ T cells sorted from a lymph node. The receptors originated from a C3H/HeJ mouse with alopecia areata. The mouse strain carries the MHC haplotype H2-k.

This clone came up a few times. Each gene name is a mouse one. The read ends 4 residues shy of where the CDR3 ends; the end is completed using the germline J gene. The chain carries TRBV31 and TRBJ1-2; D remains ambiguous. The germline CDR1 and CDR2 sequences are GKSSPN and SITVG. This CDR3 has 14 residues. The V end was cut by 1 base, the J end by 0 bases, with 9 bases between. The DNA read from the CDR3 is TGTGCCTGGAGTCCCTCCACACCAAACTCC. The encoded protein is CAWSPSTPNS. The whole CDR3 is CAWSPSTPNSDYTF. Full variable domain (rest looked up from reference TRBV31 and TRBJ1-2): AQTIHQWPVAEIKAVGSPLSLGCTIKGKSSPNLYWYWQATGGTLQQLFYSITVGQVESVVQLNLSASRPKDDQFILSTEKLLLSHSGFYLCAWSPSTPNSDYTFGSGTRLLVI.

This clone has more than one count but fewer than ten. The gene symbols are mouse symbols. Sequencing ends 4 residues short of the CDR3 end; the germline J gene provides the rest. The rearrangement uses TRBV12-1 and TRBJ2-1, with D maybe TRBD2 (6 bases). CDR3 length: 15 residues. V lost 0 bases and J lost 3, with 11 bases in between. Germline-derived CDR1 and CDR2 are SGHSN and HYEKVE. CDR3 sequence: CASSLGAGVYAEQFF. The sequenced part of the CDR3 DNA is TGTGCCAGCTCTCTCGGGGCTGGGGTCTATGCT.

In regard to this clone: Gene names follow the mouse nomenclature. The read ends 4 residues early relative to the CDR3; the germline J gene fills the gap. Other DNA sequences within the sample encode an identical CDR3. The rearrangement uses TRBV31 and TRBJ2-5, with 10 bases that match TRBD1. The CDR3 length is 13 residues. Germline CDR1 and CDR2: GKSSPN and SITVG. CDR3 bases read: TGTGCCTGGAGTCCGGGACAGGGGGAC. This sequence encodes CAWSPGQGD. The full CDR3 reads CAWSPGQGDTQYF.

Note on this clone: Germline and genes here are mouse. The read falls 4 residues short of the CDR3 end, and the missing part is taken from the germline J gene. This chain joins TRBV13-2 and TRBJ2-7, with 11 nucleotides matching TRBD2. The CDR3 totals 15 residues. Germline lookup yields CDR1 NNHNN and CDR2 SYGAGS (reference sequence). The CDR3 region is CASGDKDWGDYEQYF. The sequenced CDR3 bases are TGTGCCAGCGGTGACAAGGACTGGGGGGATTAT.

Comments on this clone: Mouse gene names and germline throughout. The read falls 4 residues short of the CDR3 end, and the missing part is taken from the germline J gene. The chain has TRBV14 and TRBJ2-2; perhaps TRBD1 as D (6 bases). The CDR3 runs to 14 residues. Germline CDR1 reads SGHDT; CDR2 reads FRDEAV. V lost 1 base to trimming and J lost 3 bases, with 7 bases between them. The sequenced part of the CDR3 DNA is TGTGCCAGCAGTTTCCACAGGGACACCGGG. Amino acids: CASSFHRDTG. The full CDR3 sequence reads CASSFHRDTGQLYF.

This clone was counted ten times or more. Each gene name is a mouse one. The DNA ends 4 residues before the CDR3 does, and the rest of the CDR3 is filled in from the germline J gene. The chain couples TRBV17 to TRBJ2-1; tentatively, D is TRBD2 (5 bases). Germline V lookup: CDR1 MNHDT, CDR2 YYDKIL. This CDR3 comprises 15 residues. Trimming removed 2 bases at V and 1 base at J, with 9 bases between. CDR3 loop: CASSRSGVNYAEQFF. The sequenced part of the CDR3 DNA is TGTGCTAGCAGTAGAAGTGGGGTGAACTATGCT. Using reference TRBV17 and TRBJ2-1 for the parts outside the CDR3, the full variable domain is DTTVKQNPRYKLARVGKPVNLICSQTMNHDTMYWYQKKPNQAPKLLLFYYDKILNREADTFEKFQSSRPNNSFCSLYIGSAGLEYSAMYLCASSRSGVNYAEQFFGPGTRLTVL.

As for this clone: Each gene name is a mouse one. The read ends 3 residues early relative to the CDR3; the germline J gene fills the gap. This chain links TRBV31 with TRBJ1-6; perhaps TRBD1 as D (6 bases). TRBJ1-6 counts as an open reading frame of uncertain function. V lost 2 bases, J lost 0 bases, and 8 bases lay in between. Looked up from germline, CDR1 is GKSSPN and CDR2 is SITVG. The CDR3 is 15 residues long. CDR3 region: CAWSWDTSYNSPLYF. The covered CDR3 bases are TGTGCCTGGAGTTGGGACACTTCCTATAATTCGCCC.

This clone was detected a few times. Germline and genes here are mouse. The CDR3 end lies 4 residues beyond the end of the read and is filled in from the germline J gene. The same CDR3 arises from other DNA sequences in this sample as well. V gene TRBV13-3 combines with J gene TRBJ2-2; unclear D gene. V lost 5 bases and J 2 bases, leaving 7 bases between the germline ends. The germline V gene encodes CDR1 NNHDY and CDR2 SYVADS. The CDR3 covers 13 residues. The chain's CDR3 is CASSLQNTGQLYF. CDR3 DNA (partial): TGTGCCAGCAGCCTACAGAACACCGGG.

As concerns this clone: Gene names and germline match the mouse. The read ends 4 residues early relative to the CDR3; the germline J gene fills the gap. The same CDR3 is also encoded by other DNA sequences in this sample. The chain is built from TRBV13-1 and TRBJ2-7; 11 nucleotides line up with TRBD1. The V segment lost 7 bases and the J segment 0 bases; nucleotides outside the gene matches: 3. The CDR3 spans 14 residues. Looked up from germline, CDR1 is NSHNY and CDR2 is SYGAGN. CDR3 bases read: TGTGCCAGCTCCGGGACAGGGGGCTCCTAT. It encodes CASSGTGGSY. The entire CDR3 is CASSGTGGSYEQYF.

This clone came up many times. The genes and germline here are from mouse. The read ends 4 residues shy of where the CDR3 ends; the end is completed using the germline J gene. Other DNA sequences in this specimen translate into the identical CDR3. The chain couples TRBV13-2 to TRBJ2-7; tentative D call: TRBD2 (5 bases). Germline V CDR1 and CDR2: NNHNN, SYGAGS (reference sequence). Trimming removed 0 bases at V and 3 bases at J, with 7 bases between. The CDR3 runs 13 residues. CDR3: CASGDAGLYEQYF. The CDR3 bases that were read are TGTGCCAGCGGTGATGCCGGACTCTAT.

Only a few counts were recorded for this clone. Gene names follow the mouse nomenclature. The sequenced fragment ends 4 residues before the CDR3 boundary, so the rest is inferred from the germline J gene. The chain is built from TRBV5 and TRBJ2-2; TRBD1 matches 7 bases. V was pared by 4 bases and J by 5 bases, with 7 bases of the junction left unmatched. This CDR3 spans 15 amino acids. From germline, CDR1 is LGHNA and CDR2 YNLKQL (reference sequence). CDR3 sequence: CASSRGQPFTGQLYF. CDR3 DNA (partial): TGTGCCAGCAGCCGGGGACAGCCCTTTACCGGG.

On this clone: Gene names refer to mouse genes. The read falls 4 residues short of the CDR3 end, and the missing part is taken from the germline J gene. The chain has TRBV13-2 and TRBJ2-3; TRBD1 matches at 8 bases. This CDR3 has 16 amino acids. CDR1 NNHNN and CDR2 SYGAGS come from the germline V gene (reference sequence). The junction had 6 bases not matched to a gene; V was cut back by 3 bases and J by 0 bases. CDR3 loop: CASGGGQDSSAETLYF. The sequenced CDR3 bases are TGTGCCAGCGGTGGGGGACAGGACTCTAGTGCAGAA.

In its sample, this clone was seen a few times. The gene names here belong to mouse. The DNA ends 4 residues before the CDR3 does, and the rest of the CDR3 is filled in from the germline J gene. The chain carries TRBV2 and TRBJ2-4, with TRBD2 identical over 8 bases. From germline, CDR1 is LGHNA and CDR2 YSYQKL. This CDR3 contains 15 residues. J was trimmed by 2 bases and V by 0 bases; bases with no gene match: 1. The sequenced CDR3 bases are TGTGCCAGCAGCCAAGACGGGGGGGCTCAAAAC. Protein sequence: CASSQDGGAQN. The CDR3 as a whole reads CASSQDGGAQNTLYF.

As concerns this clone: Each gene name is a mouse one. The read terminates 4 residues before the CDR3 end, so the remaining end is supplied by the germline J gene. The gene calls are TRBV19 and TRBJ1-2; possibly TRBD1 for D (6 bases). This CDR3 spans 15 amino acids. V was clipped by 0 bases and J by 1 base, with 10 bases between them. Germline V gene lookup returns CDR1 FNHDT and CDR2 SITEND (reference sequence). CDR3 DNA, as far as it was read: TGTGCCAGCAGTATAGCCGGGACAAAAAACTCC. It is translated as CASSIAGTKNS. The whole CDR3 reads CASSIAGTKNSDYTF.

Regarding this clone: Gene names follow the mouse nomenclature. Read sequence stops 4 residues before the CDR3 end, and the germline J gene provides the missing end. In the same sample, other DNA sequences code for this CDR3. The chain couples TRBV19 to TRBJ2-1, with 8 nucleotides matching TRBD1. Germline V gene data show CDR1 as FNHDT and CDR2 as SITEND (reference sequence). The CDR3 is made up of 13 amino acids. CDR3 loop: CASSINRGTEQFF. CDR3 DNA, as far as it was read: TGTGCCAGCAGTATAAACAGGGGGACT.

On this clone: Genes and germline come from the mouse. The read gets to within 4 residues of the CDR3 end, and the germline J gene fills in the rest. This rearrangement joins TRBV13-2 to TRBJ2-3; TRBD2 matches 10 bases. Germline CDR1 is NNHNN and CDR2 is SYGAGS (reference sequence). This CDR3 contains 17 residues. V lost 0 bases to trimming and J lost 3 bases; unmatched junction nucleotides: 7. The CDR3 spells CASGDASAGGAAETLYF. The part of the CDR3 DNA that was read is TGTGCCAGCGGTGATGCAAGTGCTGGGGGGGCCGCAGAA.

This clone was seen a few times. Gene labels here are mouse ones. The CDR3 extends 4 residues past the end of the read, so its final part is completed from the germline J gene. The chain has TRBV13-2 and TRBJ2-1; TRBD2 agrees at 10 bases. The length of the CDR3 is 14 residues. CDR1 and CDR2 (germline): NNHNN, SYGAGS (reference sequence). The ends lost 3 bases at V and 6 bases at J; junction bases unmatched: 3. Here the CDR3 reads CASGGLGGRAEQFF. CDR3 bases read: TGTGCCAGCGGTGGGCTGGGGGGGCGTGCT.

This clone was observed a few times. Gene names follow the mouse nomenclature. The CDR3 is cut off 3 residues early in the read; its end comes from the germline J gene. Other DNA sequences of this sample code for an identical CDR3. V and J are TRBV19 and TRBJ1-6; D is unresolved. TRBJ1-6 is an open reading frame, and its role is uncertain. The CDR3 contains 14 residues. Germline CDR1 is FNHDT and CDR2 is SITEND (reference sequence). The germline V and J ends were trimmed by 5 bases and 0 bases, with 6 bases remaining between them. CDR3 sequence reads: CASRQNSYNSPLYF. The covered CDR3 bases are TGTGCCAGCAGACAAAATTCCTATAATTCGCCC.